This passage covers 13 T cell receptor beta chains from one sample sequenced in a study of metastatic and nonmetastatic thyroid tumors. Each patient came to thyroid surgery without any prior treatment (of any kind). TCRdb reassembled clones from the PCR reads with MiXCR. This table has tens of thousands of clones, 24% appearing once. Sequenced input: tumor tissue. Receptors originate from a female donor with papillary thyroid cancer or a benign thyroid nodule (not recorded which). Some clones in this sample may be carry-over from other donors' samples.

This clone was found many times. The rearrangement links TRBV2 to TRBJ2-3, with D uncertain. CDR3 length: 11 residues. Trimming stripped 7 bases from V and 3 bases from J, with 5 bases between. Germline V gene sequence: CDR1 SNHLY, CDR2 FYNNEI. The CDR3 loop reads CASKETDTQYF. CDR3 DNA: TGTGCCAGCAAGGAGACAGATACGCAGTATTTT.

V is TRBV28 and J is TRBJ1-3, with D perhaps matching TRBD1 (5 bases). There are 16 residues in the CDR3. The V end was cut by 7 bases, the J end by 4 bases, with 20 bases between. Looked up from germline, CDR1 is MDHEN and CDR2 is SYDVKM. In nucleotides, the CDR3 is TGTGCCAGCAAACGCACAGGTCCCTTGACGGGAAACACCATATATTTT. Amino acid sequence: CASKRTGPLTGNTIYF.

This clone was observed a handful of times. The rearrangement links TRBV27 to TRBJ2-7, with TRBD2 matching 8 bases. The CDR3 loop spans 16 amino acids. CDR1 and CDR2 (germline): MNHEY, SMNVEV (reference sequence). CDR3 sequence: CERPLGSGTPSYEQYF. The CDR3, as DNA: TGTGAACGGCCCTTGGGTAGCGGGACCCCCAGCTACGAGCAGTACTTC.

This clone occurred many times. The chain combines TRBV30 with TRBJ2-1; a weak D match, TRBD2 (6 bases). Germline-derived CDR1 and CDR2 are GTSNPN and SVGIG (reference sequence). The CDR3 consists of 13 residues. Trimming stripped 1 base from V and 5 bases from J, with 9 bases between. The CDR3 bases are TGTGCCTGGAGTGGGTGGGAGGACAATGAGCAGTTCTTC. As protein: CAWSGWEDNEQFF.

The CDR3 coding sequence is TGTGCCAGCAGCTCCGTTGGGGGAGCGAACACCGGGGAGCTGTTTTTT. It codes for CASSSVGGANTGELFF. The chain recombines TRBV11-2 with TRBJ2-2; possibly TRBD1 or TRBD2 for D (5 bases each). Trimming took 4 bases from V and 0 from J, leaving 12 bases between them. The germline V gene encodes CDR1 SGHAT and CDR2 FQNNGV. The CDR3 spans 16 residues.

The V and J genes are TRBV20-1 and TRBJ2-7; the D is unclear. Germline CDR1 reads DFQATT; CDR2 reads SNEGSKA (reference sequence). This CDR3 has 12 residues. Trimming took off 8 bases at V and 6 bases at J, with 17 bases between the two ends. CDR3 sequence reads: CSSTLGPTEQYF. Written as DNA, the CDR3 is TGCAGTTCCACCCTTGGGCCCACCGAGCAGTACTTC.

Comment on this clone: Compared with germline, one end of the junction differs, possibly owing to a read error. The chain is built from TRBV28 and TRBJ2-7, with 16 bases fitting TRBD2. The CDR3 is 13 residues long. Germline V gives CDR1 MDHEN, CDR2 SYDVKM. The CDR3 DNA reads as TGTGCCAGCAGACTGTCCGGGACTAGCGGGAGGGTATTC. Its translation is CASRLSGTSGRVF.

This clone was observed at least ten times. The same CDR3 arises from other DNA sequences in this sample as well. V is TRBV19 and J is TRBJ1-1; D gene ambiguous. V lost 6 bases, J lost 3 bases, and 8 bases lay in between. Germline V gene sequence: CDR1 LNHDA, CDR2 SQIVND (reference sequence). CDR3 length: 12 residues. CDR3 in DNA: TGTGCCAGTAGCTTCGAACACACTGAAGCTTTCTTT. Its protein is CASSFEHTEAFF.

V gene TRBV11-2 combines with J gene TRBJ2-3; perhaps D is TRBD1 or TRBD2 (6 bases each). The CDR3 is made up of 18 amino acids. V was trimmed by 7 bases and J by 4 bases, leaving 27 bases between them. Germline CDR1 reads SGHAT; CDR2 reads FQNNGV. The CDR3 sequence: CASIPPRGAGGPADTQYF. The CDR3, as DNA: TGTGCCAGCATCCCCCCTAGGGGGGCTGGAGGGCCGGCAGATACGCAGTATTTT. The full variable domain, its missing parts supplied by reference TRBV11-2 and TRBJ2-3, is EAGVAQSPRYKIIEKRQSVAFWCNPISGHATLYWYQQILGQGPKLLIQFQNNGVVDDSQLPKDRFSAERLKGVDSTLKIQPAKLEDSAVYLCASIPPRGAGGPADTQYFGPGTRLTVL.

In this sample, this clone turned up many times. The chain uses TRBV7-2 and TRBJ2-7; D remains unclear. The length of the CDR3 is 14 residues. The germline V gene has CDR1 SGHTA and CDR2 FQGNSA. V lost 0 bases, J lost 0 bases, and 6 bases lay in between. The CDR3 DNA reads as TGTGCCAGCAGCTTAGCCAGGAGCTCCTACGAGCAGTACTTC. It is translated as CASSLARSSYEQYF.

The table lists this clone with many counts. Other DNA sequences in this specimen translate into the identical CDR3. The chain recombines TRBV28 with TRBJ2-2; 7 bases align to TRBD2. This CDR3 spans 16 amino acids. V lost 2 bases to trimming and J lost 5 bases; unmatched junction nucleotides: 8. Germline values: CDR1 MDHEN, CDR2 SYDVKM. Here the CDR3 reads CASSLIAGEGTGELFF. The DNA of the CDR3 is TGTGCCAGCAGTTTAATCGCGGGAGAAGGGACCGGGGAGCTGTTTTTT.

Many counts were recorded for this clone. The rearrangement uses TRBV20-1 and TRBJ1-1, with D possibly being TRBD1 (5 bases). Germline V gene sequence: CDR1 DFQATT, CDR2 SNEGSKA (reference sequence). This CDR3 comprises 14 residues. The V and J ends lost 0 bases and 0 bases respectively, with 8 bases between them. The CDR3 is CSARDPGMNTEAFF. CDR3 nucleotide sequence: TGCAGTGCTAGAGATCCAGGGATGAACACTGAAGCTTTCTTT.

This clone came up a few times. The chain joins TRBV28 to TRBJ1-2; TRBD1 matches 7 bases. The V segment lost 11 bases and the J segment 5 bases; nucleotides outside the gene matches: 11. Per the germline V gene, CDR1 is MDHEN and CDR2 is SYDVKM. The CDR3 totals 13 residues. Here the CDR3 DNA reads TGTGCCGGCACCTCAGACAGGGTGTATGGCTACACCTTC. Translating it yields CAGTSDRVYGYTF.